This TCR beta chain was documented in a study of OX40 agonist ivuxolimab in advanced cancers. Study information: Mean age approximately 66 years, range 23 to 79; around 80% male. Therapy given before enrollment (anti-PD-1, anti-PD-L1 or anti-CTLA-4) was allowed, and roughly 41% had some.

Germline V gene lookup returns CDR1 SGHRS and CDR2 YFSETQ. Between the trimmed V and J ends, which lost 0 bases and 3 bases, there was a span of 11 bases. The CDR3 runs 15 residues. Overall study findings and caveats: Expanded clones belonging to CD8+ T cells outnumbered, on average, those of CD4+. Blood T cells, both CD4+ and CD8+, expanded clonally by week 6 at 0.1 to 3.0 mg/kg.

Measured with immunoSEQ multiplex PCR; TCRdb has only the in-frame clones, and not every one. The repertoire consists of around 74,000 clones, with just under 90% occurring once and the leading ten covering more than 2.5%. Turning to this clone: The target antigen is unknown.

This clonotype was obtained from an adult with an advanced solid tumor such as melanoma, head and neck, liver or kidney cancer. The chain couples TRBV5-1 to TRBJ2-3; D is unresolved. The sequencing here drew on CD4+ or CD8+ T cells sorted from blood, taken in a trial of the OX40 agonist ivuxolimab. CDR3 DNA sequence: TGCGCCAGCAGCTTGGGGACCTTCACGACAGATACGCAGTATTTT. It translates to CASSLGTFTTDTQYF. The full variable domain, its missing parts supplied by reference TRBV5-1 and TRBJ2-3, is KAGVTQTPRYLIKTRGQQVTLSCSPISGHRSVSWYQQTPGQGLQFLFEYFSETQRNKGNFPGRFSGRQFSNSRSEMNVSTLELGDSALYLCASSLGTFTTDTQYFGPGTRLTVL.